The source of this T cell receptor (beta chain) is a study of blood T cell repertoires in COVID-19. Germline V gives CDR1 DFQATT, CDR2 SNEGSKA (reference sequence). The CDR3 covers 13 residues. The V gene lost 6 bases and the J gene lost 0 bases, with 12 bases spanning the gap. Profiling relied on immunoSEQ multiplex PCR, and the TCRdb table lists in-frame clones only, not all of them. The sample carries 140,000 to 150,000 clones, roughly 86% recorded once. V is TRBV20-1 and J is TRBJ2-7; D is uncertain. The source material was peripheral blood. The sequence was obtained from a woman between 45 and 65 years old with acute or convalescent COVID-19. In DNA form, the CDR3 reads TGCAGTGCCAGTAAGGCTAGCTCCTACGAGCAGTACTTC. Translation: CSASKASSYEQYF.